The clone carrying this TCR beta chain has just one count. V lost 2 bases and J lost 4, with 9 bases in between. The CDR3 is 14 amino acids. Germline assignment: CDR1 SGHVS and CDR2 FQNEAQ. Generated by immunoSEQ multiplex PCR, the TCRdb table keeps only in-frame clones and is missing some. This repertoire shows 200,000 or so clones, 84% found once; its top ten account for around 7%. These data belong to a study of blood T cell repertoires in COVID-19. Study background: The analysed material was cDNA or gDNA that came from T cells, B-cell-depleted T cells, or PBMCs.

The origin of this receptor is a man aged 35 to 55 who had recovered from COVID-19. The specimen sequenced was PBMCs or T cells enriched from blood (not recorded which). V usage is TRBV7-8 and J usage is TRBJ1-5, with D unresolved. In DNA form, the CDR3 reads TGTGCCAGCAGCTTAATAGGAGGGAATCAGCCCCAGCATTTT. It codes for CASSLIGGNQPQHF.